These 23 T cell receptor beta chains originate from one sample sequenced in a study of vaccination and CD4 T cells after COVID-19. Treatment denoted: approximately 9-day PBMC culture with coronavirus spike peptide pools or control peptides (ViraFEST assay). An Oncomine TCR Beta short-read assay was used to sequence the DNA from cultured CD4+ T cells. TCRdb recomputed calls from the PCR reads with MiXCR, one row per CDR3 protein. The sample lists about 20,000 distinct CDR3 sequences, around 42% seen once, with about 2.9% in the top ten. For these TCRs, the target antigens are not known. The source was CD4+ T cells from blood, cultured in vitro, collected after SARS-CoV-2 vaccination. These receptors were collected from a human donor who had recovered from COVID-19.

The chain has TRBV7-2 and TRBJ2-2; 9 bases fit TRBD2. In germline, CDR1 is SGHTA, CDR2 FQGNSA. Trimming removed 5 bases from V and 4 bases from J; junction bases left unmatched: 11. The CDR3 has 17 residues. The chain's CDR3 is CASSPTSRGGFTGELFF. For the CDR3, the DNA is TGTGCCAGCAGCCCGACTTCGCGGGGGGGATTCACCGGGGAGCTGTTTTTT.

The chain has TRBV6-1 and TRBJ2-1, with D possibly being TRBD2 (7 bases). The CDR3 is made up of 15 amino acids. V lost 7 bases and J lost 2, with 15 bases in between. The germline gives CDR1 MNHNS, CDR2 SASEGT. This CDR3 is CASTAGGPTYNEQFF. The CDR3 DNA reads as TGTGCCAGCACCGCCGGGGGGCCGACCTACAATGAGCAGTTCTTC.

This clonotype turned up a few times. The V gene is TRBV6-2 or TRBV6-3, the J gene TRBJ2-7; maybe TRBD1 (6 bases). Trimming removed 5 bases at V and 2 bases at J, with 10 bases between. Looked up from germline, CDR1 is MNHEY and CDR2 is SVGEGT. The CDR3 has 13 amino acids. CDR3: CASSTGKTYEQYF. CDR3 bases: TGTGCCAGCAGTACAGGGAAGACCTACGAGCAGTACTTC.

The sample holds a few counts of this clonotype. The rearrangement uses TRBV27 and TRBJ2-3, with no clear D. The CDR3 runs to 13 residues. CDR1 is MNHEY, CDR2 SMNVEV, per germline (reference sequence). V was cut by 3 bases and J by 3 bases, with 7 bases left in between. The CDR3 is CASSFSQTDTQYF. The CDR3 DNA follows: TGTGCCAGCAGTTTTAGCCAGACAGATACGCAGTATTTT.

V is TRBV6-1 and J is TRBJ1-2, with 8 bases that match TRBD1. The V segment lost 6 bases and the J segment 8 bases; nucleotides outside the gene matches: 11. CDR3 size: 14 residues. Germline lookup yields CDR1 MNHNS and CDR2 SASEGT. CDR3 DNA: TGTGCCAGCAGCCGTACCCAGGGGGCGGGCGGCTACACCTTC. Protein sequence: CASSRTQGAGGYTF.

There are a few counts of this clonotype. The genes are TRBV20-1 and TRBJ2-5, with 8 bases identical to TRBD1. Germline V lookup: CDR1 DFQATT, CDR2 SNEGSKA (reference sequence). The CDR3 totals 12 residues. Trimming took 1 base from V and 5 from J; bases not matched to a gene: 0. The CDR3 DNA reads as TGCAGTGCTAGAGCAGGGGGCGAGACCCAGTACTTC. Its translation: CSARAGGETQYF.

A few counts support this clonotype. The V gene is TRBV7-3, the J gene TRBJ2-2; 12 bases match TRBD2. The CDR3 has 16 amino acids. The trim removed 5 bases at V and 4 bases at J, leaving 5 bases unmatched. The germline V gene has CDR1 SGHTA and CDR2 FQGTGA. The CDR3 nucleotides read TGTGCCAGCAGCCTCGGACTAGCGGGGTCCACCGGGGAGCTGTTTTTT. As protein: CASSLGLAGSTGELFF.

The sample holds a few counts of this clonotype. The chain employs TRBV7-3 and TRBJ1-1, with D unclear. V lost 5 bases, J lost 0 bases, and 10 bases lay in between. The CDR3 extends over 14 amino acids. Germline V lookup: CDR1 SGHTA, CDR2 FQGTGA. DNA of the CDR3: TGTGCCAGCAGCCCCAGTGGGGTGAACACTGAAGCTTTCTTT. Residues: CASSPSGVNTEAFF.

The chain has TRBV2 and TRBJ1-1, with a tentative D call TRBD1 (5 bases). CDR1 SNHLY and CDR2 FYNNEI come from the germline V gene. The V gene lost 7 bases and the J gene lost 5 bases, with 14 bases spanning the gap. This CDR3 is 13 amino acids long. CDR3 in amino acids: CASIGGRGTEAFF. The CDR3 coding sequence is TGTGCCAGCATTGGGGGGAGAGGGACTGAAGCTTTCTTT.

The chain is built from TRBV6-2 or TRBV6-3 and TRBJ2-7; 9 bases are shared with TRBD2. After removal of 1 base from V and 1 base from J, the junction contained 2 bases not matched to a gene. Germline V lookup: CDR1 MNHEY, CDR2 SVGEGT. The CDR3 has 15 amino acids. For the CDR3, the DNA is TGTGCCAGCAGTTACTTGGCGGGGGGGTCCTACGAGCAGTACTTC. This gives the protein CASSYLAGGSYEQYF.

This clonotype turned up a few times. The chain uses TRBV6-1 and TRBJ1-1, with D perhaps matching TRBD1 (5 bases). Germline CDR1 is MNHNS and CDR2 is SASEGT. Trimming shortened V by 4 bases and J by 4 bases, and 10 bases separated the two germline ends. The length of the CDR3 is 13 residues. The CDR3 DNA reads TGTGCCAGCAGTGTCCGGGGCGGCACTGAAGCTTTCTTT. Amino acids: CASSVRGGTEAFF.

This chain uses TRBV10-1 with TRBJ2-3; 13 nucleotides match TRBD2. V dropped 5 bases and J dropped 5; count of bases not matched to a gene: 4. The CDR3 is 15 residues long. Germline V gives CDR1 WNHNN, CDR2 SYGVQD (reference sequence). The CDR3 sequence is CASSPRLAGGDTQYF. The CDR3, as DNA: TGCGCCAGCAGTCCCAGACTAGCGGGAGGAGATACGCAGTATTTT.

The gene calls are TRBV6-1 and TRBJ1-6, with D possibly matching TRBD1 (6 bases). V was shortened by 5 bases and J by 2 bases, with 10 bases between the two germline ends. Germline V CDR1 and CDR2: MNHNS, SASEGT. The CDR3 consists of 15 residues. CDR3: CASSTDRAYNSPLHF. The CDR3 DNA sequence: TGTGCCAGCAGTACGGACAGAGCCTATAATTCACCCCTCCACTTT.

In this sample, this clonotype turned up a few times. V and J are TRBV6-1 and TRBJ2-7, with TRBD2 identical over 12 bases. The CDR3 covers 14 residues. Unmatched junction bases numbered 1, after V lost 6 bases and J lost 1 base. Per germline, CDR1 MNHNS and CDR2 SASEGT. CDR3 nucleotide sequence: TGTGCCAGCAGCCTAGCGGGAGGGTCCTACGAGCAGTACTTC. This codes for CASSLAGGSYEQYF.

This clonotype was recorded a few times. The rearrangement uses TRBV20-1 and TRBJ1-2, with TRBD1 matching over 9 bases. From germline, CDR1 is DFQATT and CDR2 SNEGSKA (reference sequence). V dropped 6 bases and J dropped 4; count of bases not matched to a gene: 6. CDR3 size: 13 residues. The CDR3 is CSAKQGAGYGYTF. DNA for the CDR3: TGCAGTGCCAAACAGGGGGCGGGCTATGGCTACACCTTC.

This clonotype occurred once. The genes are TRBV12-3 or TRBV12-4 and TRBJ1-2, with TRBD1 matching over 8 bases. This CDR3 region has 14 residues. With V trimmed by 6 bases and J by 0 bases, 3 bases remained unmatched. The CDR3 region has the DNA TGTGCCAGCAGCAAACAGGGGGCTAACTATGGCTACACCTTC. Translation: CASSKQGANYGYTF.

The chain recombines TRBV7-9 with TRBJ1-1; perhaps TRBD1 as D (5 bases). V was shortened by 8 bases and J by 3 bases, with 13 bases between the two germline ends. The V gene's germline CDR1 is SEHNR and CDR2 FQNEAQ (reference sequence). The CDR3 runs 13 residues. CDR3 sequence (DNA): TGTGCCAGCTCGGAGAGAGGGGACACTGAAGCTTTCTTT. Translating gives CASSERGDTEAFF.

The rearrangement joins TRBV6-1 to TRBJ1-1; 8 bases fit TRBD1. Germline lookup yields CDR1 MNHNS and CDR2 SASEGT. CDR3 size: 13 residues. With 10 bases clipped from V and 3 bases from J, the junction kept 7 bases outside the gene matches. The CDR3 DNA reads TGTGCCACCGTACTACAGGGGGACACTGAAGCTTTCTTT. It specifies CATVLQGDTEAFF.

The rearrangement links TRBV18 to TRBJ1-5, with a weak D call TRBD1 (5 bases). The CDR3 totals 16 residues. Germline V CDR1 and CDR2: KGHSH, LQKENI. Trimming took off 0 bases at V and 0 bases at J, with 9 bases between the two ends. CDR3 protein: CASSPPGDYSNQPQHF. The DNA of the CDR3 is TGTGCCAGCTCACCACCAGGGGACTATAGCAATCAGCCCCAGCATTTT.

The rearrangement joins TRBV4-1 to TRBJ1-5, with D hard to call. Germline V gene lookup returns CDR1 MGHRA and CDR2 YSYEKL. Trimming took off 0 bases at V and 3 bases at J, with 6 bases between the two ends. This CDR3 has 14 residues. CDR3 in amino acids: CASSQDSVNQPQHF. CDR3 nucleotides: TGCGCCAGCAGCCAAGACAGCGTCAATCAGCCCCAGCATTTT.

This clonotype was seen only a few times. The genes are TRBV6-1 and TRBJ1-1; no definite D call. The CDR3 is 14 residues long. Germline lookup yields CDR1 MNHNS and CDR2 SASEGT. V was clipped by 2 bases and J by 0 bases, with 7 bases between them. This CDR3 reads CASSESLMNTEAFF. The CDR3 bases are TGTGCCAGCAGTGAAAGCCTTATGAACACTGAAGCTTTCTTT.

This clonotype was counted a few times. The rearrangement joins TRBV6-1 to TRBJ2-5; D gene unclear. The length of the CDR3 is 13 residues. Trimming took 7 bases from V and 5 from J, leaving 14 bases between them. Germline assignment: CDR1 MNHNS and CDR2 SASEGT. The CDR3 bases are TGTGCCAGCACCAACCCCCCCCGGGAGACCCAGTACTTC. Its translation: CASTNPPRETQYF.

CDR3 DNA: TGTGCCAGCAGCCTCCTCTCGCTGGGCGACGAGCAGTACTTC. As protein: CASSLLSLGDEQYF. V gene TRBV7-2 combines with J gene TRBJ2-7; D is undetermined. Trimming removed 5 bases from V and 5 bases from J, with 16 bases in between. Germline V gene lookup returns CDR1 SGHTA and CDR2 FQGNSA. The CDR3 consists of 14 residues.